The source of this TCR beta chain is a study of blood T cell repertoires in COVID-19. Study context: The origin of the acute and convalescent COVID-19 samples was the United States, Italy and Spain. PBMCs, B-cell-depleted T cells, or T cells provided the cDNA or gDNA that made up the material.

V was cut by 6 bases and J by 0 bases, with 17 bases left in between. This CDR3 region has 16 residues. Germline loops: CDR1 SGHVS, CDR2 FQNEAQ. Under the authors' procedure: Cell counts per sample came from amplifying reference gene primers. Here immunoSEQ multiplex PCR was the method, and the copy in TCRdb shows in-frame clones only, minus some. The V and J calls and clone size were taken over from that table, and D and trimming were inferred from the DNA. The sample includes tens of thousands of clones, about 81% seen only once; the top ten take about a sixth. The chain uses TRBV7-8 and TRBJ2-5; D perhaps matches TRBD2 (6 bases). This TCR derives from an elderly man with acute or convalescent COVID-19. Material: peripheral blood. CDR3 loop: CASSILTSTYQETQYF. The CDR3 DNA is TGTGCCAGCAGTATACTAACTAGCACGTACCAAGAGACCCAGTACTTC.